This T cell receptor beta chain was sequenced during a study of CD8 T cells in Susac syndrome. Roughly 0.45 to 1 ug RNA was reverse transcribed with random hexamers. TCR beta CDR3 was amplified by immunoSEQ multiplex PCR. This amplification extended across 54 Vbeta and 13 Jbeta segments. TCRdb re-called the immunoSEQ multiplex PCR reads with MiXCR, one entry per CDR3 protein. There are more than 95,000 distinct CDR3 sequences in the sample; just under 95% occur only once, and around 0.087% lies in the top ten. CD8+ and CD4+ T cells circulating in blood were sequenced for TCR beta. Germline CDR1 KGHSH, CDR2 LQKENI. This CDR3 region has 12 residues. In this sample, this clonotype turned up once. The junction does not match germline at one end; this may be a read error.

The chain couples TRBV18 to TRBJ2-7; D ambiguous. The sequence came from a human donor in good health. The sequenced material came from CD4+ T cells from PBMCs. The chain's CDR3 is CASSPGSYGQYF. The CDR3 nucleotides read TGTGCCAGCTCACCGGGTTCCTACGGGCAGTACTTC.